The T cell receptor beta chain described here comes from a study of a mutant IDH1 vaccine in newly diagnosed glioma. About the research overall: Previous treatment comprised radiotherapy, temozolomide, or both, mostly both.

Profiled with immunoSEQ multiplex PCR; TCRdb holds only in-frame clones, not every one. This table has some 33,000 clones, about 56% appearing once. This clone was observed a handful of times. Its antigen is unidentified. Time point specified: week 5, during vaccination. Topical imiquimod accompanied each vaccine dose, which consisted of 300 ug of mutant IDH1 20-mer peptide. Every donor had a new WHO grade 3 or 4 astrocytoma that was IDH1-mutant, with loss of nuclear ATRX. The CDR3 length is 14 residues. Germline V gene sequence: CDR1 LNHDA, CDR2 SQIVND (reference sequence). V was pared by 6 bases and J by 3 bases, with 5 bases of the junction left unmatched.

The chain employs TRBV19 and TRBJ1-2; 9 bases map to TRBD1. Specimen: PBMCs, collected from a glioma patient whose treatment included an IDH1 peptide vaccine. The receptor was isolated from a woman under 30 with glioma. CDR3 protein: CASRRTGEDYGYTF. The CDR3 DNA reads TGTGCCAGTAGAAGGACAGGGGAGGACTATGGCTACACCTTC.